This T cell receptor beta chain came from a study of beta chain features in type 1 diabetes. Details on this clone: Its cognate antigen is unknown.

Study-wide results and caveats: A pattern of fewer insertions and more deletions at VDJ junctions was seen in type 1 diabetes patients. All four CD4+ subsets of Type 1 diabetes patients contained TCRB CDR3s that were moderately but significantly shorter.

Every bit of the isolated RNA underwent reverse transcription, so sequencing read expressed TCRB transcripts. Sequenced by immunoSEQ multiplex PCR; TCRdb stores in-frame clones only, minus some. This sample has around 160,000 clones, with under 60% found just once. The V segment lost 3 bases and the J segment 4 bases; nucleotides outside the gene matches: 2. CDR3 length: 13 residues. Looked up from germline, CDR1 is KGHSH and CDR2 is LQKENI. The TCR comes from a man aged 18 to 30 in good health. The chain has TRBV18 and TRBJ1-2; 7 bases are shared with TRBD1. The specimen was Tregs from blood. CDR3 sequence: CASSPGQPYGYTF. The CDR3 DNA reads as TGTGCCAGCTCACCGGGACAGCCCTATGGCTACACCTTC.